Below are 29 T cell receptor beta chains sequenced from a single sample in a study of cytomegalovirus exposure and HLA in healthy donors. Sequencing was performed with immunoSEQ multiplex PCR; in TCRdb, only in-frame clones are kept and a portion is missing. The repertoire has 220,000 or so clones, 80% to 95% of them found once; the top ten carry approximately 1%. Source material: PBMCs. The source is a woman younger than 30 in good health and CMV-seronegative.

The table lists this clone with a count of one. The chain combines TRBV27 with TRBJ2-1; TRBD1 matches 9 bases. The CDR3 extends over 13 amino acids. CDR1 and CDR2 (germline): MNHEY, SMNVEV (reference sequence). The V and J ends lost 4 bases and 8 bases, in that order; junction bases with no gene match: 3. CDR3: CASSSWDRDEQFF. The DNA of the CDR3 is TGTGCCAGCAGTTCCTGGGACAGGGATGAGCAGTTCTTC.

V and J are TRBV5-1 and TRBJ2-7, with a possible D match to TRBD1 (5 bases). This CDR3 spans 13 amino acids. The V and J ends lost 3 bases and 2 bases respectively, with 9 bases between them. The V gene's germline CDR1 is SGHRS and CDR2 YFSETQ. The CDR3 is CASSSGNPYEQYF. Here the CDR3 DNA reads TGCGCCAGCAGCTCAGGGAACCCCTACGAGCAGTACTTC.

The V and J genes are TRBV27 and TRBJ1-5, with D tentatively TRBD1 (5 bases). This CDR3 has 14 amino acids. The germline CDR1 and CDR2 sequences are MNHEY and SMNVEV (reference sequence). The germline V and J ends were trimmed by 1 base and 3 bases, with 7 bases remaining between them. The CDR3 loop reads CASSLLGDNQPQHF. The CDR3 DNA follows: TGTGCCAGCAGTTTATTAGGGGACAATCAGCCCCAGCATTTT.

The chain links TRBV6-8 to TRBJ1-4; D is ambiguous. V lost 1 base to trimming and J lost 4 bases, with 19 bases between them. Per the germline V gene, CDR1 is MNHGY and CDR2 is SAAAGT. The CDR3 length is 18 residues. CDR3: CASSYWNQDGVHNEKLFF. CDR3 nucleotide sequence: TGTGCCAGCAGTTACTGGAATCAGGACGGGGTCCATAATGAAAAACTGTTTTTT.

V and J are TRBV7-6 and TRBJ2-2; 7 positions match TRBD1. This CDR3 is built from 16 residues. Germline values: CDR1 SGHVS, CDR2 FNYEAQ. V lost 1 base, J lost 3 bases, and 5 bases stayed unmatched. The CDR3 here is CASSLVEGGYTGELFF. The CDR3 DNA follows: TGTGCCAGCAGCTTAGTGGAAGGGGGCTACACCGGGGAGCTGTTTTTT.

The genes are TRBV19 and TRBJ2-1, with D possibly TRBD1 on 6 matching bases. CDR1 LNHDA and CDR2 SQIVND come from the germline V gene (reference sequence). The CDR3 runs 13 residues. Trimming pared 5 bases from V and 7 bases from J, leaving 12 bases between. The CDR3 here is CASSPGTRNEQFF. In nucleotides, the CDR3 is TGTGCCAGTAGTCCAGGGACACGGAATGAGCAGTTCTTC.

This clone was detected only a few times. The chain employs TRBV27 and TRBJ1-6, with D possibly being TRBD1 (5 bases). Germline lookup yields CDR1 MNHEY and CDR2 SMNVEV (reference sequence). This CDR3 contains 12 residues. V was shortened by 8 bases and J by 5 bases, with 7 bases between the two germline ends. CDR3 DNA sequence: TGTGCCAGCGGACAAAATAATTCACCCCTCCACTTT. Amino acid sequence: CASGQNNSPLHF.

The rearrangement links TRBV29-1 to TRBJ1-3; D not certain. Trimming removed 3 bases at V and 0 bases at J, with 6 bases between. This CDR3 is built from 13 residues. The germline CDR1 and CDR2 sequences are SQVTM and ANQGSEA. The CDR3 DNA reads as TGCAGCGTTGACAGTAACTCTGGAAACACCATATATTTT. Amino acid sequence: CSVDSNSGNTIYF.

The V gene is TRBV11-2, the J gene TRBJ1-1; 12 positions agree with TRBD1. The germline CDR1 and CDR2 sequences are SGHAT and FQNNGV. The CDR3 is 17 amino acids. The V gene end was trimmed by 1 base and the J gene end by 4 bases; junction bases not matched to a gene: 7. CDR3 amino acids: CASSLGGTGGAFTEAFF. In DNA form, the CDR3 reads TGTGCCAGCAGCTTAGGAGGGACAGGGGGCGCTTTCACTGAAGCTTTCTTT.

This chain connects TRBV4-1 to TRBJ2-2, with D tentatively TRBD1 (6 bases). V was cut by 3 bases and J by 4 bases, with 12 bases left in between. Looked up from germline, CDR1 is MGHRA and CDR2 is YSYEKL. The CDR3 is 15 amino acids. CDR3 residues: CASSQNRVATGELFF. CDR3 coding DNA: TGCGCCAGCAGCCAGAACAGGGTAGCCACCGGGGAGCTGTTTTTT.

Here the CDR3 reads CASSTLAGGGETQYF. The CDR3 DNA follows: TGTGCCAGCAGTACTTTGGCGGGAGGGGGCGAGACCCAGTACTTC. V and J are TRBV27 and TRBJ2-5, with TRBD2 matching over 9 bases. Germline CDR1 and CDR2: MNHEY and SMNVEV (reference sequence). V lost 5 bases, J lost 5 bases, and 9 bases stayed unmatched. The CDR3 is made up of 15 amino acids.

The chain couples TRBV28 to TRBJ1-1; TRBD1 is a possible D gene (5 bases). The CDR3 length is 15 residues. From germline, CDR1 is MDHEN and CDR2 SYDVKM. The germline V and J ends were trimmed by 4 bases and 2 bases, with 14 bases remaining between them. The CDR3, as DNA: TGTGCCAGCAGTTCCCGCGGGGGGGTAAACACTGAAGCTTTCTTT. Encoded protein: CASSSRGGVNTEAFF.

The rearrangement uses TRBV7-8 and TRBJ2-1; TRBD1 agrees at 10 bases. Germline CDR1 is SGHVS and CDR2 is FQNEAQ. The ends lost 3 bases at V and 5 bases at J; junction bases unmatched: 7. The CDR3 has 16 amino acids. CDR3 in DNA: TGTGCCAGCAGCTTCCTCGGGACAGGGGTAAACAATGAGCAGTTCTTC. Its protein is CASSFLGTGVNNEQFF.

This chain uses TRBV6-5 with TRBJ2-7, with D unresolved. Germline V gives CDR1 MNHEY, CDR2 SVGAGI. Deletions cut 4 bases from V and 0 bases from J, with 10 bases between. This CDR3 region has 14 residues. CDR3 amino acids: CASSSPRSSYEQYF. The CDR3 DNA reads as TGTGCCAGCAGTTCACCCCGCAGCTCCTACGAGCAGTACTTC.

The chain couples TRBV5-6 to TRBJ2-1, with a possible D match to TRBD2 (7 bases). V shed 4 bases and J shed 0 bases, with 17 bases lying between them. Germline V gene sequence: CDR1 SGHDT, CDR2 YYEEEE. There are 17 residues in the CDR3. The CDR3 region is CASSLQGGASSYNEQFF. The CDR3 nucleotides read TGTGCCAGCAGCCTGCAAGGGGGGGCTAGCTCCTACAATGAGCAGTTCTTC.

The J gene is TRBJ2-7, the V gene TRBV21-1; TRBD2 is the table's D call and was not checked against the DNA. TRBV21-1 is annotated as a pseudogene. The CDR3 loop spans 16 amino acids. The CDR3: CASSKGVAGGPSEQYF. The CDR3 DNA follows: TGTGCCAGCAGCAAAGGGGTAGCGGGAGGGCCCAGCGAGCAGTACTTC.

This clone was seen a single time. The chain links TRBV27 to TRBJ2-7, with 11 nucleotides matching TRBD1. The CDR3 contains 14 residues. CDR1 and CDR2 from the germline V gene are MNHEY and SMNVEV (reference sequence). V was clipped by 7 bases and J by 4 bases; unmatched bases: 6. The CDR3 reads CASKTGTGGYEQYF. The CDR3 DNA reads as TGTGCCAGCAAAACCGGGACAGGGGGTTACGAGCAGTACTTC.

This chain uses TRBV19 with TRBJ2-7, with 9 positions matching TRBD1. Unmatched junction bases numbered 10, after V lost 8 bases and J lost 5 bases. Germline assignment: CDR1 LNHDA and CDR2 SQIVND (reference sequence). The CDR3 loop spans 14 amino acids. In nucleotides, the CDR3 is TGTGCCAGTGCGAGACAGGGGGTCATGGACGAGCAGTACTTC. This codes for CASARQGVMDEQYF. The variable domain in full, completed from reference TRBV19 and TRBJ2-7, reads DGGITQSPKYLFRKEGQNVTLSCEQNLNHDAMYWYRQDPGQGLRLIYYSQIVNDFQKGDIAEGYSVSREKKESFPLTVTSAQKNPTAFYLCASARQGVMDEQYFGPGTRLTVT.

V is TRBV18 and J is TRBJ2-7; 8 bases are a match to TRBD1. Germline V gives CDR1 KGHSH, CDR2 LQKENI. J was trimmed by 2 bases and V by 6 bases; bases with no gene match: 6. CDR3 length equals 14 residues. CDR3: CASSLRTGPYEQYF. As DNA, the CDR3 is TGTGCCAGCTCTCTTCGGACAGGGCCCTACGAGCAGTACTTC.

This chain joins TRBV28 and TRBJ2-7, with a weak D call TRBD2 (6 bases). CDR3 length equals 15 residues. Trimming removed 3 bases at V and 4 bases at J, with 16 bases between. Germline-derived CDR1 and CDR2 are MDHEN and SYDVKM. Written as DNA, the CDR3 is TGTGCCAGCAGTTTGGGACTGGTGGGTTTGTACGAGCAGTACTTC. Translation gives CASSLGLVGLYEQYF.

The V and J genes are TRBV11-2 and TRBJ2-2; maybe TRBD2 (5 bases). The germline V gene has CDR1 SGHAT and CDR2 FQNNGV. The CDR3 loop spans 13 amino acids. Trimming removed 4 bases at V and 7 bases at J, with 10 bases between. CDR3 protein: CASSSVRGGELFF. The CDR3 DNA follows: TGTGCCAGCAGCTCCGTTCGGGGCGGGGAGCTGTTTTTT.

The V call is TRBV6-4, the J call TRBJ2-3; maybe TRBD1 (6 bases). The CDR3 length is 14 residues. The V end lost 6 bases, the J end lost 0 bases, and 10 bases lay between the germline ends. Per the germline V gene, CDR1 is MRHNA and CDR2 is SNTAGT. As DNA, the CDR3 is TGTGCCAGCAGCTCGAGGGGGAGCACAGATACGCAGTATTTT. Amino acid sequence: CASSSRGSTDTQYF.

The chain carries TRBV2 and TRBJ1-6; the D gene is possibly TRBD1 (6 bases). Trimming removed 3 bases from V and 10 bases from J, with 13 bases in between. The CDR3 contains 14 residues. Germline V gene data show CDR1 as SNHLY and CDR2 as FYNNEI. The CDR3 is CASSDDGQGSPLHF. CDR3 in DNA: TGTGCCAGCAGTGATGACGGCCAGGGGTCACCCCTCCACTTT. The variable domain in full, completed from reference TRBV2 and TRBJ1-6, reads EPEVTQTPSHQVTQMGQEVILRCVPISNHLYFYWYRQILGQKVEFLVSFYNNEISEKSEIFDDQFSVERPDGSNFTLKIRSTKLEDSAMYFCASSDDGQGSPLHFGNGTRLTVT.

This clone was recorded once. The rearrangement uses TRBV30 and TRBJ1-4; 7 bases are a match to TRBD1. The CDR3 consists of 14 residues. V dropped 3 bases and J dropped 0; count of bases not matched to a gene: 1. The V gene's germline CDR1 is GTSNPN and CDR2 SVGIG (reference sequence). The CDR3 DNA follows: TGTGCCTGGAGGGGGACAGCAACTAATGAAAAACTGTTTTTT. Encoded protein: CAWRGTATNEKLFF.

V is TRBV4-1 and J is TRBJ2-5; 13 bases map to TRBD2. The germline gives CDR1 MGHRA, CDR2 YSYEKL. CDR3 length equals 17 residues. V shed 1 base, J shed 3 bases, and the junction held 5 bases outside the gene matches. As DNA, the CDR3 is TGCGCCAGCAGCCAAGGTCCTGGGACTAGCGGGAAAGAGACCCAGTACTTC. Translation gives CASSQGPGTSGKETQYF.

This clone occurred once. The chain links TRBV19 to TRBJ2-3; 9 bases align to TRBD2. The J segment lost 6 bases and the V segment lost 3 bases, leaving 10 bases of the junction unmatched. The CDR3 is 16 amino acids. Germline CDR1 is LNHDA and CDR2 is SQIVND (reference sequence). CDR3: CASSMYGGRASDTQYF. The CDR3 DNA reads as TGTGCCAGTAGTATGTACGGCGGGAGGGCCAGTGATACGCAGTATTTT.

CDR3 nucleotide sequence: TGTGCCAGCAGTGAAGCCCTCAGACTAGCGGGAGGAAACGACGAGCAGTACTTC. This gives the protein CASSEALRLAGGNDEQYF. The rearrangement uses TRBV2 and TRBJ2-7, with TRBD2 matching over 13 bases. J gave up 5 bases and V 0 bases, and 10 bases lay outside the gene matches. This CDR3 has 18 amino acids. Germline V gene data show CDR1 as SNHLY and CDR2 as FYNNEI.

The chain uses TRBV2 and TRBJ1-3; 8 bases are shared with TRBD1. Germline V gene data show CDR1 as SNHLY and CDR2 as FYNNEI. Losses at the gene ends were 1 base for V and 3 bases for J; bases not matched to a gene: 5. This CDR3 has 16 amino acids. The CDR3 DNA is TGTGCCAGCAGTGAAGGAGGACAGGGCTATGGAAACACCATATATTTT. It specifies CASSEGGQGYGNTIYF. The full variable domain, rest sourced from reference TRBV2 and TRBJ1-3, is EPEVTQTPSHQVTQMGQEVILRCVPISNHLYFYWYRQILGQKVEFLVSFYNNEISEKSEIFDDQFSVERPDGSNFTLKIRSTKLEDSAMYFCASSEGGQGYGNTIYFGEGSWLTVV.

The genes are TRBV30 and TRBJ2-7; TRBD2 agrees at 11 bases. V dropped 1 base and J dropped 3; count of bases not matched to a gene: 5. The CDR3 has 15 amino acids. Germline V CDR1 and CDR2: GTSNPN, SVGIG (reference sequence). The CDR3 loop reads CAWSGLGLAVYEQYF. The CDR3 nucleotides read TGTGCCTGGAGTGGACTGGGACTAGCGGTCTACGAGCAGTACTTC. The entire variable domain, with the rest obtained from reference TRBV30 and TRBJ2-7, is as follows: SQTIHQWPATLVQPVGSPLSLECTVEGTSNPNLYWYRQAAGRGLQLLFYSVGIGQISSEVPQNLSASRPQDRQFILSSKKLLLSDSGFYLCAWSGLGLAVYEQYFGPGTRLTVT.